A selection of T cell receptor beta chains follows, all from one sample in a study of glioma-infiltrating T cells after dendritic cell vaccination. TCRdb's copy holds only in-frame clones and misses some; the assay was immunoSEQ multiplex PCR. Here the sample spans tens of thousands of clones, 82% being singletons. Here the sequenced sample was blood, taken before dendritic cell vaccination. Source of these receptors: a human donor with glioblastoma. CDR3s leave out the opening cysteine and the closing phenylalanine or tryptophan.

>TRBV28
ASSSPGVLDSPLH
>TRBV2
ASSVRDIGPQH
>TRBV19
ASSIGRGSQETQY
>TRBV5-8
ASSLDITYEQY
>TRBV9
ASSPRGGTSYEQY
>TRBV6-5
ASSYAGQSQPQH
>TRBV7-2
ASSLNRGHQETQY
>TRBV2
ASSEVAEEQPQH
>TRBV5-1
ASSLQGNTEAF
>TRBV10-1
ATRSTPDPLRDEQY
>TRBV29-1
SVGTGGGYT
>TRBV5-1
ASGPSGGAGDTQY
>TRBV2
ASSERALLGGSGNTIY
>TRBV10-1
ASSSGQGNSYEQY
>TRBV19
ASSRPSGGPPQSYEQY
>TRBV15
ATSSELQPFYEQY
>TRBV19
ASSIPHRTDTQY
>TRBV30
AWGLIHSGANVLT
>TRBV19
ASQRTSGVQEQF
>TRBV5-6
ASSLQGLVSEQY
>TRBV7-9
ASLDKGSPYEQY
>TRBV4-1
ASSQVPSGGAREQF
>TRBV2
ASRGQRGITEAF
>TRBV5-6
ASSLALEQY
>TRBV5-8
ASSLGGHNYGYT
>TRBV5-4
ASSLAGSYEQY
>TRBV6-4
ASSSDRGQNSPLH
>TRBV18
ASSDSQGKTGSPLH
>TRBV2
ASSDPGRASYNEQF
>TRBV5-6
ASSWDRANTEAF
>TRBV7-2
ASSYEGFAPETQY
>TRBV27
ASSLLDRGPGTQY
>TRBV28
ASSLYSSRGKHGTEAF
>TRBV7-6
ASSLSPISGVNTEAF
>TRBV5-1
ASSIRSGGVRFTDTQY
>TRBV6-1
ASSPSGNTGELF
>TRBV19
ASSIGAGNQETQY
>TRBV5-1
ASSLLGDNEQF
>TRBV18
ASSPQVQGLATEAF
>TRBV27
ASSFDRAEETQY
>TRBV28
ASSQQGYGYT
>TRBV19
ASIRGNTGELF
>TRBV4-2
ASSQEMRGPNEKLF
>TRBV18
ASSPPTGQGAIKEKLF
>TRBV19
ASKGLRHEQY
>TRBV29-1
SVDAGTEYGYT